The rows below give T cell receptor beta chains drawn from one sample of a study of cytomegalovirus exposure and HLA in healthy donors. TCRdb's copy holds only in-frame clones and misses some; the assay was immunoSEQ multiplex PCR. This repertoire shows approximately 58,000 clones, roughly 84% found once; its top ten account for around 4.5%. The source material was PBMCs. The receptors originated from a man aged 25 to 40 in good health and CMV-seronegative. CDR3s include the opening cysteine and the closing phenylalanine or tryptophan. A D gene is named only where the DNA matches it firmly. A row's size may be missing; if present it is once, few, many or a size class.

size: -
D: TRBD2
J: TRBJ2-2
V: TRBV7-9
DNA: TGTGCCAGCAGTGCTCTAGCGGGGCTACAACCAGGGGACACCGGGGAGCTGTTTTTT
CDR3: CASSALAGLQPGDTGELFF

size: -
D: -
J: TRBJ2-1
V: TRBV30
DNA: TGTGCCTGGAGTGTCGTCTCCCGCTCCTACAATGAGCAGTTCTTC
CDR3: CAWSVVSRSYNEQFF

size: -
D: -
J: TRBJ2-7
V: TRBV7-8
DNA: TGTGCCAGCAGCCCAGGACCTGAGCCCGGGGGCTACGAGCAGTACTTC
CDR3: CASSPGPEPGGYEQYF

size: -
D: -
J: TRBJ2-7
V: TRBV5-4
DNA: TGTGCCAGCAGCCCCGGGACAAAGCTCTACGAGCAGTACTTC
CDR3: CASSPGTKLYEQYF

size: -
D: -
J: TRBJ2-5
V: TRBV2
DNA: TGTGCCGGTGGTGAGTTCCAAGAGACCCAGTACTTC
CDR3: CAGGEFQETQYF

size: -
D: -
J: TRBJ2-2
V: TRBV5-6
DNA: TGTGCCAGCAGCCAGACAGGTTTCCAGTACGACACCGGGGAGCTGTTTTTT
CDR3: CASSQTGFQYDTGELFF

size: -
D: TRBD2
J: TRBJ2-1
V: TRBV6-4
DNA: TGTGCCAGCAGTGAAACTAGCGGGGGGAACAATGAGCAGTTCTTC
CDR3: CASSETSGGNNEQFF

size: -
D: -
J: TRBJ1-2
V: TRBV28
DNA: TGTGCCAGCAGTTTAAAGGGAGCCTATGGCTACACCTTC
CDR3: CASSLKGAYGYTF

size: -
D: -
J: TRBJ2-7
V: TRBV7-8
DNA: TGTGCCAGCAGCTTAGGGCCCGAGCAGTACTTC
CDR3: CASSLGPEQYF

size: -
D: -
J: TRBJ2-1
V: TRBV9
DNA: TGTGCCAGCAGCGTAGAACCAGCGGGTGTTTACAATGAGCAGTTCTTC
CDR3: CASSVEPAGVYNEQFF

size: -
D: TRBD1
J: TRBJ1-5
V: TRBV27
DNA: TGTGCCAGCAGACTCCAGGGGGCCAGGCAGCCCCAGCATTTT
CDR3: CASRLQGARQPQHF

size: -
D: TRBD1
J: TRBJ2-3
V: TRBV5-6
DNA: TGTGCCAGCAGCTTCGACAGGGTGGCAGATACGCAGTATTTT
CDR3: CASSFDRVADTQYF

size: -
D: TRBD2
J: TRBJ2-1
V: TRBV7-6
DNA: TGTGCCAGCAGCTTAGGGTCGGCTAGCGGGGGTGAGCAGTTCTTC
CDR3: CASSLGSASGGEQFF

size: -
D: TRBD2
J: TRBJ2-3
V: TRBV6-5
DNA: TGTGCCAGCAGGACTAGCGGGAGCGCAGATACGCAGTATTTT
CDR3: CASRTSGSADTQYF

size: -
D: -
J: TRBJ2-1
V: TRBV30
DNA: TGTGCCTGGAACTGGGCAGGCTCCTACAATGAGCAGTTCTTC
CDR3: CAWNWAGSYNEQFF

size: -
D: TRBD1
J: TRBJ1-1
V: TRBV30
DNA: TGTGCCTGGAGTACAGGGGTGAACACTGAAGCTTTCTTT
CDR3: CAWSTGVNTEAFF

size: -
D: -
J: TRBJ1-5
V: TRBV30
DNA: TGTGCCTGGAGTGCCTCTCGGGACTCACTTCACACTCAGCCCCAGCATTTT
CDR3: CAWSASRDSLHTQPQHF

size: -
D: TRBD1
J: TRBJ2-7
V: TRBV7-9
DNA: TGTTCCAGCAGCCCCACAGGGGCCTCCTCCTACGAGCAGTACTTC
CDR3: CSSSPTGASSYEQYF

size: once
D: TRBD1
J: TRBJ2-7
V: TRBV4-1
DNA: TGCGCCAGCAGCCCACAGGGGGGATACGAGCAGTACTTC
CDR3: CASSPQGGYEQYF

size: -
D: TRBD2
J: TRBJ2-2
V: TRBV25-1
DNA: TGTGCCAGCAGTGAACTTGGACTAGTCGACACCGGGGAGCTGTTTTTT
CDR3: CASSELGLVDTGELFF

size: -
D: TRBD2
J: TRBJ2-5
V: TRBV5-4
DNA: TGTGCCAGCAGCTTAAAGCGGGGGGACTACCAAGAGACCCAGTACTTC
CDR3: CASSLKRGDYQETQYF

size: -
D: -
J: TRBJ2-3
V: TRBV6-6
DNA: TGTGCCAGCAGCCCCGGAGGGAGCACAGATACGCAGTATTTT
CDR3: CASSPGGSTDTQYF